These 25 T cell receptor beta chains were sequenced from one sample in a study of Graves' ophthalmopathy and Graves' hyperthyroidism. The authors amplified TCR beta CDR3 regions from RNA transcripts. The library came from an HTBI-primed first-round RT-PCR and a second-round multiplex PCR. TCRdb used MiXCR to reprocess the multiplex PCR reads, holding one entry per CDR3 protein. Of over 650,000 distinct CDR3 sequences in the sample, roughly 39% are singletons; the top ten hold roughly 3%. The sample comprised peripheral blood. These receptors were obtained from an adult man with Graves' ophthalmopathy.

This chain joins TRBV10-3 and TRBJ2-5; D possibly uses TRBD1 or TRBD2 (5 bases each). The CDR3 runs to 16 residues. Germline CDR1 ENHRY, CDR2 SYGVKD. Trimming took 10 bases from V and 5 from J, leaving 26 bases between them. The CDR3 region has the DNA TGTGCCAGCAGATCCCGGGGCGGACCCCGCAGGGAGACCCAGTACTTC. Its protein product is CASRSRGGPRRETQYF.

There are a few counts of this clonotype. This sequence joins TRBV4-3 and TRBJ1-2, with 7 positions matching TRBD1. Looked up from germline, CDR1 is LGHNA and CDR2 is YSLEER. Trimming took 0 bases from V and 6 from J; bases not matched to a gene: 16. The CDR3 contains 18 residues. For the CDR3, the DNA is TGCGCCAGCAGCCAAGACCTCTGGGAGGACAGGAAGTCGGATGGCTACACCTTC. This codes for CASSQDLWEDRKSDGYTF.

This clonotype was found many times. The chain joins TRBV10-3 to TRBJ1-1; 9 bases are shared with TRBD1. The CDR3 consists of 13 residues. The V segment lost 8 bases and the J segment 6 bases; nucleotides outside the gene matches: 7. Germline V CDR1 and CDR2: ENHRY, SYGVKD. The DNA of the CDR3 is TGTGCCATCCTTCCGGGACAGGGTTCTGAAGCTTTCTTT. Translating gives CAILPGQGSEAFF.

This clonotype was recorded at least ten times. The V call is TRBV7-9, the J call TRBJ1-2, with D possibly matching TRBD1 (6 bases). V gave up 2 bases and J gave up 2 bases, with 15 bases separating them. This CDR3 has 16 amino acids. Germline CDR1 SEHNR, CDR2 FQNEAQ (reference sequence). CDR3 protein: CASSLSIEGGNYGYTF. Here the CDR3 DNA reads TGTGCCAGCAGCTTAAGCATCGAGGGGGGGAACTATGGCTACACCTTC.

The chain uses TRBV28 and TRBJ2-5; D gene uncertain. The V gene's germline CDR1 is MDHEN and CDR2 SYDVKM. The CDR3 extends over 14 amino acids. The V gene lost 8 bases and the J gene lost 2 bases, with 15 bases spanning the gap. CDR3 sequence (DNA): TGTGCCAGCTCCACCCCGTCACCACAAGAGACCCAGTACTTC. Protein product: CASSTPSPQETQYF.

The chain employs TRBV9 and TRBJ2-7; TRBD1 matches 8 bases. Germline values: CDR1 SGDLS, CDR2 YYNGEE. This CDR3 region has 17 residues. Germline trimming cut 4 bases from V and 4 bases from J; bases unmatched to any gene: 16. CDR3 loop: CASSLAPLPRGQYEQYF. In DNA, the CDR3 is TGTGCCAGCAGCTTAGCTCCCCTCCCCAGGGGGCAATACGAGCAGTACTTC.

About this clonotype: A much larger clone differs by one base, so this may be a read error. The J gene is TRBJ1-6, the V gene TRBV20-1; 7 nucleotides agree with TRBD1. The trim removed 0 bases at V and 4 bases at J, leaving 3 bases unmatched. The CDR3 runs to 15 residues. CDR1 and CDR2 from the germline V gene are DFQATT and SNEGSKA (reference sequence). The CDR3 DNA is TGCAGTGCTAGAGATTCAGGGGGATATAATTCACCCCTCCACTTT. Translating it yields CSARDSGGYNSPLHF.

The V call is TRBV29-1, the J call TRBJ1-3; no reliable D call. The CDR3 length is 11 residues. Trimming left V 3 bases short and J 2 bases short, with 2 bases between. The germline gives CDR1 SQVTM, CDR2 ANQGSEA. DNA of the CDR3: TGCAGCGTTGATACTGGAAACACCATATATTTT. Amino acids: CSVDTGNTIYF.

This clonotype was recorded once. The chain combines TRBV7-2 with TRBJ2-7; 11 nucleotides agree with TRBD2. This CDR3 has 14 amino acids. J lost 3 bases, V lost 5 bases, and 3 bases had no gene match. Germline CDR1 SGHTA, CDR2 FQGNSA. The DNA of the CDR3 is TGTGCCAGCAGCGTACTAGCGGGGGACTACGAGCAGTACTTC. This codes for CASSVLAGDYEQYF.

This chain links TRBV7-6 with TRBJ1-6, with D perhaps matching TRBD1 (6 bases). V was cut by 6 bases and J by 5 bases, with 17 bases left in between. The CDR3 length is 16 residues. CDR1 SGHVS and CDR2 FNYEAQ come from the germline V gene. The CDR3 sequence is CASSSFSGADNSPLHF. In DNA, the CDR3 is TGTGCCAGCAGTTCCTTCTCGGGGGCCGATAATTCACCCCTCCACTTT.

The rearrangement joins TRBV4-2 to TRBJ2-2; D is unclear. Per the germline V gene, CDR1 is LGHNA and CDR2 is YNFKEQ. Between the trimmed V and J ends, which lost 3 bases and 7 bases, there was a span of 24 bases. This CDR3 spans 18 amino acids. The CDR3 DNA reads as TGTGCCAGCAGCCAGGATGCCCCCTGGGCAGATCCAGGCGGGGAGCTGTTTTTT. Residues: CASSQDAPWADPGGELFF.

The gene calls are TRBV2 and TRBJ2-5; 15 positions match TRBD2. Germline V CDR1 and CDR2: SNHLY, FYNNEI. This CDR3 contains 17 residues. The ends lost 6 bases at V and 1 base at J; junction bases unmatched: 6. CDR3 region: CASRRTSGRAIQETQYF. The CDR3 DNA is TGTGCCAGCAGGCGGACTAGCGGGAGGGCCATCCAAGAGACCCAGTACTTC.

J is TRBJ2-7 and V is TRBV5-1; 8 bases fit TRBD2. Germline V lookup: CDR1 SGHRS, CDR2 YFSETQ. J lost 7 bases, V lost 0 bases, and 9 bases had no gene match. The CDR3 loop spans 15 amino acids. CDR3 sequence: CASSLAAGGAGEQYF. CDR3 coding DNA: TGCGCCAGCAGCTTGGCTGCGGGAGGTGCCGGGGAGCAGTACTTC.

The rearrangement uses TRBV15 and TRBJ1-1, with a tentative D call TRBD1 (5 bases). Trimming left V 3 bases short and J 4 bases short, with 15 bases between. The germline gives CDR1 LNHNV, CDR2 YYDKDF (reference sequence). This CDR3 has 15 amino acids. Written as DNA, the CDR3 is TGTGCCACCAGCAGCCCCTCGGCCAGGGCCACTGAAGCTTTCTTT. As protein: CATSSPSARATEAFF.

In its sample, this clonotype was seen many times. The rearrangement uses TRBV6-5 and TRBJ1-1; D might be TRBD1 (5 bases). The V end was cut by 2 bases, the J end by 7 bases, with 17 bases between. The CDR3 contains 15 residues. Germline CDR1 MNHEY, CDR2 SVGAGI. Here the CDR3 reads CASSYGGGNIREAFF. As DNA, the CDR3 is TGTGCCAGCAGTTACGGTGGGGGGAACATCCGTGAAGCTTTCTTT.

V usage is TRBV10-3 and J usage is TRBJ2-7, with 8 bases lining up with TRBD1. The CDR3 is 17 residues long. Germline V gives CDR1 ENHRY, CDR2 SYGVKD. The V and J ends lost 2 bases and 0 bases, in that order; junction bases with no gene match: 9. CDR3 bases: TGTGCCATCAGTGAGCCTCCGGGACAGGCCAGCTCCTACGAGCAGTACTTC. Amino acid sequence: CAISEPPGQASSYEQYF.

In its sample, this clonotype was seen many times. The CDR3 sequence: CASSPVTFSGELFF. The CDR3 DNA sequence: TGTGCCAGCAGCCCCGTGACATTCTCCGGGGAGCTGTTTTTT. The rearrangement joins TRBV7-9 to TRBJ2-2; D is uncertain. The length of the CDR3 is 14 residues. V lost 5 bases and J lost 6, with 13 bases in between. Germline lookup yields CDR1 SEHNR and CDR2 FQNEAQ (reference sequence). The whole variable domain, filled in from reference TRBV7-9 and TRBJ2-2, reads DTGVSQNPRHKITKRGQNVTFRCDPISEHNRLYWYRQTLGQGPEFLTYFQNEAQLEKSRLLSDRFSAERPKGSFSTLEIQRTEQGDSAMYLCASSPVTFSGELFFGEGSRLTVL.

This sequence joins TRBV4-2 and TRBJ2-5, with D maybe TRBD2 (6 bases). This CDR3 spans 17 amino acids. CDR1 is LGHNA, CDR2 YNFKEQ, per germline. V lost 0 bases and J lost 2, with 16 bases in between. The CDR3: CASSQDPGGLQQETQYF. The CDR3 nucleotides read TGTGCCAGCAGCCAAGATCCCGGCGGACTACAGCAAGAGACCCAGTACTTC.

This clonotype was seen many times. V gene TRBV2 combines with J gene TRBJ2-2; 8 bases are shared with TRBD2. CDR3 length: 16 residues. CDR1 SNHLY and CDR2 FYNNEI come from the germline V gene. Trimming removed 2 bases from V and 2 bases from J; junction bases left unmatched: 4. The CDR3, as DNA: TGTGCCAGCAGTGAACAGAGCGGGGGCAACACCGGGGAGCTGTTTTTT. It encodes CASSEQSGGNTGELFF.

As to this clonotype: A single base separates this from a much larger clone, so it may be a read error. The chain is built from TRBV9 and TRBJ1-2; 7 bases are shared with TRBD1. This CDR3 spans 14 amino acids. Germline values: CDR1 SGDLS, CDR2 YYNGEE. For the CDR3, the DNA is TGTGCCAGAAGCGTAGAATCTCAGGGGGTTGGCTACACCTTC. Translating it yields CARSVESQGVGYTF. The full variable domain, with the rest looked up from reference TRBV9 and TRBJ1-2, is DSGVTQTPKHLITATGQRVTLRCSPRSGDLSVYWYQQSLDQGLQFLIQYYNGEERAKGNILERFSAQQFPDLHSELNLSSLELGDSALYFCARSVESQGVGYTFGSGTRLTVV.

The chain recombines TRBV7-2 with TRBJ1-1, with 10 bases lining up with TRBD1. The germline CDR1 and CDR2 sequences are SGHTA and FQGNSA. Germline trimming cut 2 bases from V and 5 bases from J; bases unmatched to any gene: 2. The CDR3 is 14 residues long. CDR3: CASSLSGQGTEAFF. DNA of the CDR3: TGTGCCAGCAGCTTATCGGGACAGGGGACTGAAGCTTTCTTT.

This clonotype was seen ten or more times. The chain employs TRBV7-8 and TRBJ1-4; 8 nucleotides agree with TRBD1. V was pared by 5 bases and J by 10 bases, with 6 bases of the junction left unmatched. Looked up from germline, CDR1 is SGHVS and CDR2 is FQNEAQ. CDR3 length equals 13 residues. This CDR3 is CASSDRTGGKLFF. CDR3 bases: TGTGCCAGCAGCGATCGTACAGGGGGAAAACTGTTTTTT. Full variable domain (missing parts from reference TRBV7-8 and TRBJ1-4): GAGVSQSPRYKVAKRGQDVALRCDPISGHVSLFWYQQALGQGPEFLTYFQNEAQLDKSGLPSDRFFAERPEGSVSTLKIQRTQQEDSAVYLCASSDRTGGKLFFGSGTQLSVL.

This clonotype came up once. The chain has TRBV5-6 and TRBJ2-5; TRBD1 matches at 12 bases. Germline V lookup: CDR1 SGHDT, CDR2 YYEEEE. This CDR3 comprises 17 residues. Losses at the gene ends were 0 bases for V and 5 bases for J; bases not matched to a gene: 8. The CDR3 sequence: CASSLGGTGGEVETQYF. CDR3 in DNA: TGTGCCAGCAGCTTGGGAGGGACAGGGGGCGAAGTGGAGACCCAGTACTTC.

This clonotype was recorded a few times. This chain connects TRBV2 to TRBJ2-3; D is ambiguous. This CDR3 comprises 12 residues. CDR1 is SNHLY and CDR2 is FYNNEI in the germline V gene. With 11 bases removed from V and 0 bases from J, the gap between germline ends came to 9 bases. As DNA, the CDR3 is TGTGCCGGCGCAACTAGCACAGATACGCAGTATTTT. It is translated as CAGATSTDTQYF.

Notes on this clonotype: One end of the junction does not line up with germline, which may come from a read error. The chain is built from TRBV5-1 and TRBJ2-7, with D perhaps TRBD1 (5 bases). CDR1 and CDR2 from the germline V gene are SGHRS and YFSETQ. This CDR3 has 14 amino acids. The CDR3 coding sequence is TGCGCCGGCAGCTTGGATCAGGGCCCCTACGAGCAGTACTTC. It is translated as CAGSLDQGPYEQYF.